This T cell receptor beta chain comes out of a study of T-cell memory formation after mild COVID-19. Study at large: TCR clusters mostly belonged to single donors.

Study findings and constraints: Later expanders leaned CD4+, whereas clones that contracted between day 15 and 85 were balanced CD4/CD8.

A single record per CDR3 protein comes from TCRdb applying MiXCR to the 5' RACE reads. This sample has around 100,000 distinct CDR3 sequences, with over 20% found just once. As concerns this clonotype: Antigen specificity is unknown.

The CDR3 sequence is 14 residues long. From germline, CDR1 is LGHNA and CDR2 YSLEER. Trimming left V 0 bases short and J 2 bases short, with 8 bases between. The TCR was taken from a man younger than 35 who had mild COVID-19 (a few samples of this study predate the infection). Cell type and time point are not known. V gene TRBV4-3 combines with J gene TRBJ2-7; D possibly corresponds to TRBD2 (6 bases). Material for sequencing was PBMCs or a T cell subset sorted from them (not recorded which). This chain's CDR3 is CASSQDRGTYEQYF. In nucleotides, the CDR3 is TGCGCCAGCAGCCAAGATCGGGGGACCTACGAGCAGTACTTC.